The next 22 T cell receptor beta chains were all read from a single sample in a study of T-cell memory formation after mild COVID-19. One entry per CDR3 protein, called by TCRdb with MiXCR from the 5' RACE reads. The table has 85,000 to 130,000 distinct CDR3 sequences, about an eighth seen once. Specimen: PBMCs or a T cell subset sorted from them (not recorded which). The receptors stem from an adult woman who had mild COVID-19 (a few samples of this study predate the infection). Cell type and time point are not known.

The J gene is TRBJ2-4, the V gene TRBV4-1; D remains unclear. This CDR3 contains 15 residues. The V end lost 1 base, the J end lost 2 bases, and 9 bases lay between the germline ends. Per the germline V gene, CDR1 is MGHRA and CDR2 is YSYEKL. CDR3 nucleotide sequence: TGCGCCAGCAGCCAAGGGGGTCTGACCAAAAACATTCAGTACTTC. Translation gives CASSQGGLTKNIQYF.

The J gene is TRBJ2-3, the V gene TRBV12-3 or TRBV12-4, with TRBD2 identical over 7 bases. The J segment lost 0 bases and the V segment lost 2 bases, leaving 5 bases of the junction unmatched. This CDR3 spans 16 amino acids. The CDR3 loop reads CASSLKGGGSTDTQYF. The CDR3, as DNA: TGTGCCAGCAGTTTAAAAGGCGGGGGAAGCACAGATACGCAGTATTTT.

The chain carries TRBV9 and TRBJ1-2; weak D call: TRBD1 (5 bases). Germline V gives CDR1 SGDLS, CDR2 YYNGEE. CDR3 size: 15 residues. The V gene lost 1 base and the J gene lost 6 bases, with 16 bases spanning the gap. The CDR3 DNA reads as TGTGCCAGCAGCGTACGCGGGGGGAAAGTAGATGGCTACACCTTC. It is translated as CASSVRGGKVDGYTF.

The chain has TRBV24-1 and TRBJ1-2; tentatively, D is TRBD1 (5 bases). Per germline, CDR1 KGHDR and CDR2 SFDVKD. The CDR3 has 14 residues. The V gene lost 2 bases and the J gene lost 4 bases, with 10 bases spanning the gap. DNA for the CDR3: TGTGCCACCAGTGATTCCTGGGACGTCTATGGCTACACCTTC. It codes for CATSDSWDVYGYTF.

This clonotype has a handful of counts. V is TRBV7-8 and J is TRBJ2-5, with 8 bases that match TRBD1. The CDR3 is 16 amino acids. V lost 2 bases to trimming and J lost 5 bases; unmatched junction nucleotides: 10. Germline assignment: CDR1 SGHVS and CDR2 FQNEAQ. As DNA, the CDR3 is TGTGCCAGCAGCTTATCGCCCTGGACAGGGTGGGAGACCCAGTACTTC. Residues: CASSLSPWTGWETQYF.

This clonotype was recorded many times. The gene calls are TRBV20-1 and TRBJ2-7, with a tentative D call TRBD1 (6 bases). CDR1 and CDR2 from the germline V gene are DFQATT and SNEGSKA (reference sequence). The length of the CDR3 is 15 residues. V lost 0 bases and J lost 0, with 12 bases in between. The chain's CDR3 is CSARDQQGPSYEQYF. DNA for the CDR3: TGCAGTGCTAGAGATCAGCAGGGGCCCTCCTACGAGCAGTACTTC.

V and J are TRBV12-3 or TRBV12-4 and TRBJ2-1; 8 nucleotides align to TRBD1. CDR3 length: 15 residues. V lost 2 bases, J lost 8 bases, and 8 bases stayed unmatched. This CDR3 is CASSLIWTGTDEQFF. The DNA for the CDR3 is TGTGCCAGCAGTTTAATATGGACAGGGACCGATGAGCAGTTCTTC.

The sample holds many counts of this clonotype. The chain has TRBV7-6 and TRBJ2-1; tentative D call: TRBD2 (6 bases). The CDR3 runs 19 residues. Germline CDR1 and CDR2: SGHVS and FNYEAQ. The V end was cut by 1 base, the J end by 0 bases, with 19 bases between. The CDR3 DNA sequence: TGTGCCAGCAGCTTAGAACGAGGGACTTATAAAAGCTCCTACAATGAGCAGTTCTTC. Translating it yields CASSLERGTYKSSYNEQFF.

This clonotype was recorded a few times. V usage is TRBV4-3 and J usage is TRBJ2-7; tentative D call: TRBD2 (5 bases). V was trimmed by 0 bases and J by 3 bases, leaving 18 bases between them. Germline CDR1 LGHNA, CDR2 YSLEER. The CDR3 is 17 amino acids. The CDR3 loop is CASSQDLDFYLDYEQYF. CDR3 DNA sequence: TGCGCCAGCAGCCAAGATCTGGACTTTTACTTGGACTACGAGCAGTACTTC.

Only a few counts were recorded for this clonotype. The CDR3 region is CASSLGRGSPSSYEQYF. The CDR3 coding sequence is TGCGCCAGCAGCTTGGGGCGGGGTTCCCCCAGCTCCTACGAGCAGTACTTC. The V call is TRBV5-1, the J call TRBJ2-7, with D perhaps matching TRBD2 (6 bases). The ends were cut back, 0 bases at V and 0 bases at J, with 16 bases in the middle. In germline, CDR1 is SGHRS, CDR2 YFSETQ. CDR3 length: 17 residues.

This clonotype has only a few counts. A read error may produce the germline difference seen at one junction end. The rearrangement joins TRBV27 to TRBJ2-1; D not certain. Germline V gives CDR1 MNHEY, CDR2 SMNVEV (reference sequence). CDR3 length: 13 amino acids. The CDR3 reads CASSLGSYTEQFF. CDR3 sequence (DNA): TGTGCCAGCAGTTTAGGTAGCTACACTGAGCAGTTCTTC.

The chain uses TRBV29-1 and TRBJ2-7, with 8 bases aligning to TRBD1. The length of the CDR3 is 12 residues. The V segment lost 5 bases and the J segment 2 bases; nucleotides outside the gene matches: 2. Germline-derived CDR1 and CDR2 are SQVTM and ANQGSEA. DNA of the CDR3: TGCAGCGTTAGGGGACAGGCCTACGAGCAGTACTTC. Protein sequence: CSVRGQAYEQYF.

This clonotype has a count of ten or more. The DNA for the CDR3 is TGTGCCAGCAGTTTATCGCACAGGAGATACGAGCAGTACTTC. Translated, it gives CASSLSHRRYEQYF. The chain carries TRBV27 and TRBJ2-7; D might be TRBD1 (5 bases). Germline lookup yields CDR1 MNHEY and CDR2 SMNVEV (reference sequence). The CDR3 spans 14 residues. Trimming pared 0 bases from V and 4 bases from J, leaving 10 bases between.

The CDR3 nucleotides are TGTGCCAGCAGTTCGACTAATACGCAGTATTTT. Protein sequence: CASSSTNTQYF. The V gene is TRBV12-3 or TRBV12-4, the J gene TRBJ2-3; a possible D gene is TRBD2 (5 bases). The CDR3 runs to 11 residues. V was trimmed by 4 bases and J by 7 bases, leaving 6 bases between them.

At least ten counts were recorded for this clonotype. V usage is TRBV5-4 and J usage is TRBJ2-7; 8 nucleotides line up with TRBD1. The CDR3 consists of 14 residues. With 7 bases clipped from V and 1 base from J, the junction kept 7 bases outside the gene matches. The germline gives CDR1 SGHNT, CDR2 YYREEE (reference sequence). The CDR3 reads CASQMDRASYEQYF. The DNA of the CDR3 is TGTGCCAGCCAGATGGACAGGGCTTCCTACGAGCAGTACTTC.

This rearrangement joins TRBV25-1 to TRBJ2-2; 9 bases are a match to TRBD2. Germline V gene sequence: CDR1 MGHDK, CDR2 SYGVNS. The CDR3 spans 16 residues. With V trimmed by 2 bases and J by 5 bases, 6 bases remained unmatched. The chain's CDR3 is CASSEDSGSRTGELFF. CDR3 DNA: TGTGCCAGCAGTGAAGATAGCGGGAGTAGGACCGGGGAGCTGTTTTTT. The entire variable domain, with the rest obtained from reference TRBV25-1 and TRBJ2-2, is as follows: EADIYQTPRYLVIGTGKKITLECSQTMGHDKMYWYQQDPGMELHLIHYSYGVNSTEKGDLSSESTVSRIRTEHFPLTLESARPSHTSQYLCASSEDSGSRTGELFFGEGSRLTVL.

Ten or more counts support this clonotype. V usage is TRBV24-1 and J usage is TRBJ2-6; D is unresolved. The V and J ends lost 2 bases and 1 base respectively, with 5 bases between them. CDR1 KGHDR and CDR2 SFDVKD come from the germline V gene. The CDR3 length is 15 residues. The CDR3 bases are TGTGCCACCAGTGATTGGGGTTCTGGGGCCAACGTCCTGACTTTC. Translation: CATSDWGSGANVLTF.

This chain joins TRBV9 and TRBJ1-6; D perhaps matches TRBD1 (6 bases). Trimming cost V 0 bases and J 7 bases, with 11 bases left between them. The CDR3 sequence is 15 residues long. CDR1 and CDR2 from the germline V gene are SGDLS and YYNGEE. CDR3 amino acids: CASSVAAGENSPLHF. CDR3 nucleotide sequence: TGTGCCAGCAGCGTAGCGGCAGGGGAAAATTCACCCCTCCACTTT. Looking up the rest from reference TRBV9 and TRBJ1-6 gives the full variable domain: DSGVTQTPKHLITATGQRVTLRCSPRSGDLSVYWYQQSLDQGLQFLIQYYNGEERAKGNILERFSAQQFPDLHSELNLSSLELGDSALYFCASSVAAGENSPLHFGNGTRLTVT.

The chain couples TRBV7-9 to TRBJ2-1, with 12 positions matching TRBD2. Germline V gene sequence: CDR1 SEHNR, CDR2 FQNEAQ (reference sequence). CDR3 length: 18 amino acids. The V segment lost 7 bases and the J segment 8 bases; nucleotides outside the gene matches: 18. The DNA for the CDR3 is TGTGCCAGCACCTCCCCGGATCCCGGACTAGCGGGAAAGTATGAGCAGTTCTTC. It yields the protein CASTSPDPGLAGKYEQFF.

J is TRBJ2-3 and V is TRBV19; no clear D gene. The CDR3 length is 13 residues. V was cut by 5 bases and J by 8 bases, with 14 bases left in between. Germline lookup yields CDR1 LNHDA and CDR2 SQIVND (reference sequence). CDR3 protein: CASSPTRMGTQYF. The CDR3 DNA is TGTGCCAGTAGTCCTACGAGAATGGGTACGCAGTATTTT. The variable domain in full, completed from reference TRBV19 and TRBJ2-3, reads DGGITQSPKYLFRKEGQNVTLSCEQNLNHDAMYWYRQDPGQGLRLIYYSQIVNDFQKGDIAEGYSVSREKKESFPLTVTSAQKNPTAFYLCASSPTRMGTQYFGPGTRLTVL.

The chain joins TRBV21-1 to TRBJ2-3; the D call TRBD1 from the table was never checked on the DNA. TRBV21-1 is an annotated pseudogene. This CDR3 region has 19 residues. The CDR3 region is CASSKAPWGQGRNTDTQYF. The CDR3, as DNA: TGTGCCAGCAGCAAAGCCCCCTGGGGGCAGGGGAGAAACACAGATACGCAGTATTTT.

With respect to this clonotype: This may arise from a read error, as a much more abundant clone is one base away. The rearrangement uses TRBV29-1 and TRBJ1-4; perhaps TRBD1 as D (5 bases). CDR1 is SQVTM and CDR2 is ANQGSEA in the germline V gene. This CDR3 is 11 amino acids long. The germline V and J ends were trimmed by 6 bases and 13 bases, with 15 bases remaining between them. Here the CDR3 DNA reads TGCAGCGTAGTCCGGGACGGAGGACTGTTTTTT. It codes for CSVVRDGGLFF.